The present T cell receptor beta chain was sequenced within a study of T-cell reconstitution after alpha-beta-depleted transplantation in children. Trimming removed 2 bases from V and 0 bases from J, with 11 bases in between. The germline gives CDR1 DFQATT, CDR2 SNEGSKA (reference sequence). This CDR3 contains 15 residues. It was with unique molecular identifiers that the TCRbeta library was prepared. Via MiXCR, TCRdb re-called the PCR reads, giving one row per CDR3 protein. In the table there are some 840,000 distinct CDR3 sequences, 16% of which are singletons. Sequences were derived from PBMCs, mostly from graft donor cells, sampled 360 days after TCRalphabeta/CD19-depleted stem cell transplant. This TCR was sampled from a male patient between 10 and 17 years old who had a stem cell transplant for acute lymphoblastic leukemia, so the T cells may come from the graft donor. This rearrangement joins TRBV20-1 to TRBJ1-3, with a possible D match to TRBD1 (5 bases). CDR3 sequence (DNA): TGCAGTGCTAGAAGGGGTGGGAGCTCTGGAAACACCATATATTTT. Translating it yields CSARRGGSSGNTIYF.